The following is a TCR beta chain sequence with its context. Its antigen is unknown. Sequencing used immunoSEQ multiplex PCR; TCRdb keeps in-frame clones, though not all of them. This table has about 1,800,000 clones, about 95% appearing once. The data were obtained in a study of shared clonotypes between healthy human individuals. Study results and limitations: Compared with clonotypes that all four donors shared, non-shared clonotypes had lower generation probabilities. Tissues were not sampled, only blood, and their repertoires likely differ. Rarefaction showed that sequencing of sorted subsets was incomplete (despite large depth).

Terminally differentiated effector memory CD45RA+ cells were excluded by CCR7 positive selection of CD45RO-negative cells. Nashville, Tennessee was home to all donors, each a Caucasian adult. The CDR3 runs to 15 residues. Per the germline V gene, CDR1 is SNHLY and CDR2 is FYNNEI. Trimming cost V 7 bases and J 2 bases, with 16 bases left between them. The rearrangement joins TRBV2 to TRBJ2-3, with D tentatively TRBD1 or TRBD2 (6 bases each). This sequence was found in a man between 18 and 35 years old in good health. The sample comprised naive CD8+ T cells sorted from blood. The CDR3 protein is CASIRGEDPTDTQYF. The CDR3 nucleotides are TGTGCCAGCATTAGGGGGGAGGATCCCACAGATACGCAGTATTTT.